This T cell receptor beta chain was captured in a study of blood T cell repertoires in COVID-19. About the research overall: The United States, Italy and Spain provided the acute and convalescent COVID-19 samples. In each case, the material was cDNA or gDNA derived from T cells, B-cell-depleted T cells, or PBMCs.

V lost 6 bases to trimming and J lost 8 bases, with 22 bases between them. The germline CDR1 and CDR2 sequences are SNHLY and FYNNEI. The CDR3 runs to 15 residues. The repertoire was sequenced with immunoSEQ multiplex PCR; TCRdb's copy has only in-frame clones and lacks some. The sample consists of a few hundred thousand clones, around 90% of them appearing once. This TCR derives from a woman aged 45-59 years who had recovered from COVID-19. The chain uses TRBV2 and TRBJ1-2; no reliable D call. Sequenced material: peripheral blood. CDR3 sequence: CASRALWARYGGYTF. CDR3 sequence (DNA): TGTGCCAGCAGAGCTCTTTGGGCCCGCTATGGCGGCTACACCTTC.